This T cell receptor (beta chain) was retrieved from a study of PD-1 blockade in classical Hodgkin lymphoma. Regarding time point: newly diagnosed, previously untreated cHL patient sample. This clone showed up just once. Libraries were prepared by immunoSEQ multiplex PCR; TCRdb keeps only in-frame clonotypes and omits some of them. The table records about 25,000 clones, 90% to 95% of them present only once. Trimming at V came to 2 bases and at J to 0 bases, leaving 10 bases not matched to a gene. The CDR3 totals 18 residues. Sample: peripheral blood mononuclear cells (PBMCs). The rearrangement links TRBV23-1 to TRBJ2-3, with 8 bases fitting TRBD1. TRBV23-1 is an open reading frame, and its role is uncertain. This sequence was found in a human donor with classical Hodgkin lymphoma. CDR3 protein: CASSQRTGNTSSTDTQYF. CDR3 DNA: TGCGCCAGCAGTCAAAGGACAGGGAACACATCTAGCACAGATACGCAGTATTTT.